This T cell receptor beta chain was sequenced in a study of sequential checkpoint blockade in melanoma. The germline V gene encodes CDR1 SGHAT and CDR2 FQNNGV. This CDR3 region has 16 residues. The V segment lost 4 bases and the J segment 5 bases; nucleotides outside the gene matches: 11. Specified treatment: randomized to nivolumab then ipilimumab (arm A) or the reverse (arm B). Libraries were prepared by immunoSEQ multiplex PCR; TCRdb keeps only in-frame clonotypes and omits some of them. Of about 19,000 clones listed, approximately 70% are singletons. The sample here was CD8+ T cells sorted from blood (inferred from file names), taken from a patient given nivolumab and ipilimumab in sequence. The source is a human donor with melanoma. The chain recombines TRBV11-2 with TRBJ2-7; 10 nucleotides align to TRBD1. CDR3 DNA: TGTGCCAGCAGCTCGCTCCGGGACAGGGGTGTCCACGAGCAGTACTTC. Protein: CASSSLRDRGVHEQYF.